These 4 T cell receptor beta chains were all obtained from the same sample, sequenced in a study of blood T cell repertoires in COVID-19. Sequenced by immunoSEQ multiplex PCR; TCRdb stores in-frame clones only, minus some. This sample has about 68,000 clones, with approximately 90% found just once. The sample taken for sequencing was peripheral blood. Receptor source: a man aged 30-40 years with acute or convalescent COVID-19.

The CDR3 sequence: CASSESGRSQGADTQYF. The CDR3 DNA reads TGCGCCAGCAGTGAATCGGGGCGCAGTCAGGGGGCAGATACGCAGTATTTT. This chain links TRBV10-1 with TRBJ2-3, with 7 positions matching TRBD1. Trimming removed 3 bases from V and 4 bases from J; junction bases left unmatched: 13. The CDR3 sequence is 17 residues long. Looked up from germline, CDR1 is WNHNN and CDR2 is SYGVQD (reference sequence).

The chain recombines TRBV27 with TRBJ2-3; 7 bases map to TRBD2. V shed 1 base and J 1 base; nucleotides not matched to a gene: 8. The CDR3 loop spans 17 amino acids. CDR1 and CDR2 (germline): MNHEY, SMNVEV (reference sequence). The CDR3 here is CASSLLGLAEGTDTQYF. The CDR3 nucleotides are TGTGCCAGCAGTTTATTAGGTCTAGCGGAGGGCACAGATACGCAGTATTTT.

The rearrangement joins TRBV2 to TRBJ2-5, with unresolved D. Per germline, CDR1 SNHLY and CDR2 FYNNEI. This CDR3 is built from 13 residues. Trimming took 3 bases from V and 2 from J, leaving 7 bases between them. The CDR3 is CASSDARQETQYF. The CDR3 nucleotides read TGTGCCAGCAGTGACGCTAGGCAAGAGACCCAGTACTTC.

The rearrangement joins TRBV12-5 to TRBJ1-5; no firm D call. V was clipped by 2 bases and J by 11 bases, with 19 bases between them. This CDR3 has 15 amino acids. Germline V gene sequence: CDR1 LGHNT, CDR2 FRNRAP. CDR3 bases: TGTGCTAGTGGTTTGTTGACGGAACCCCTCAGGTCCCAGCATTTT. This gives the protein CASGLLTEPLRSQHF. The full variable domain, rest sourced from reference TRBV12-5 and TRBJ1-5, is DARVTQTPRHKVTEMGQEVTMRCQPILGHNTVFWYRQTMMQGLELLAYFRNRAPLDDSGMPKDRFSAEMPDATLATLKIQPSEPRDSAVYFCASGLLTEPLRSQHFGDGTRLSIL.